This T cell receptor (beta chain) was recorded in a study of tumor-infiltrating lymphocytes in primary liver carcinoma. The study, taken as a whole, reports: Compared with tumor region pairs, tumor-adjacent and tumor-blood pairs overlapped less.

Trimming took 3 bases from V and 7 from J, leaving 13 bases between them. Germline lookup yields CDR1 MDHEN and CDR2 SYDVKM. The CDR3 contains 14 residues. cDNA specific to TCR beta was made from approximately 0.55 ug of total RNA, with a constant-region primer employed for priming. ARM-PCR was slightly modified, and three nested multiplex PCR rounds with it gave rise to the TCR beta libraries. The study ran its first two PCR rounds for nine to ten cycles each, using TRBV1-TRBV30 forward primers and a C-beta reverse primer. TCRdb re-derived calls from the multiplex PCR reads in MiXCR, one entry per CDR3 protein. This repertoire shows fewer than 85,000 distinct CDR3 sequences, roughly 72% found once; its top ten account for roughly 28%. In regard to this clonotype: Its antigen is not identified.

Both RNA and DNA were isolated together from around 18-30 mg of bulk tissue that had not been sorted. Those sampled were patients whose primary liver carcinoma was treated by surgical resection. The clonotype was recovered from a man in his forties with primary liver carcinoma and hepatitis B virus infection. The J gene is TRBJ2-1, the V gene TRBV28; the D call may be TRBD1 or TRBD2 (6 bases each). The specimen sequenced was tumor-adjacent normal liver tissue. For the CDR3, the DNA is TGTGCCAGCAGTTTGGGGGGCGCGGTGAATGAGCAGTTCTTC. Its translation: CASSLGGAVNEQFF.